This T cell receptor beta chain originates from a study of blood T cell repertoires in COVID-19. On the study more broadly: The United States, Italy and Spain were the sources of the acute and convalescent COVID-19 samples. Sources were T cells, B-cell-depleted T cells, or PBMCs; the material itself was cDNA or gDNA.

V dropped 6 bases and J dropped 3 bases, with 17 bases sitting between them. CDR3 length equals 15 residues. Germline V gene lookup returns CDR1 MDHEN and CDR2 SYDVKM. The data were produced by immunoSEQ multiplex PCR, yet TCRdb's version contains in-frame clones alone and is incomplete. The data contain 83,000 or so clones, approximately 82% of them seen just once; the ten biggest clones take up about a fifth. The sequencing input was peripheral blood. This chain joins TRBV28 and TRBJ1-2, with D maybe TRBD1 (5 bases). This receptor was identified in a human donor in a cohort sampled during active COVID-19. CDR3 nucleotides: TGTGCCAGCAGAACCCCAGGGCGAAATTACTATGGCTACACCTTC. This translates into CASRTPGRNYYGYTF.